One sample yielded the 9 T cell receptor beta chains listed below, sequenced in a study of OX40 agonist ivuxolimab in advanced cancers. The data were produced by immunoSEQ multiplex PCR, yet TCRdb's version contains in-frame clones alone and is incomplete. This table has 60,000 to 100,000 clones, roughly 80% appearing once. This material consisted of CD4+ or CD8+ T cells sorted from blood, taken in a trial of the OX40 agonist ivuxolimab. The receptors were gathered from an adult with an advanced solid tumor such as melanoma, head and neck, liver or kidney cancer.

The genes are TRBV28 and TRBJ2-7; 8 bases are shared with TRBD2. This CDR3 is built from 15 residues. Germline lookup yields CDR1 MDHEN and CDR2 SYDVKM. V shed 4 bases, J shed 4 bases, and the junction held 9 bases outside the gene matches. The CDR3: CASSSLGGGRYEQYF. For the CDR3, the DNA is TGTGCCAGCAGTTCCCTCGGGGGGGGAAGGTACGAGCAGTACTTC. Combining the CDR3 with reference TRBV28 and TRBJ2-7 gives the whole variable domain DVKVTQSSRYLVKRTGEKVFLECVQDMDHENMFWYRQDPGLGLRLIYFSYDVKMKEKGDIPEGYSVSREKKERFSLILESASTNQTSMYLCASSSLGGGRYEQYFGPGTRLTVT.

V is TRBV18 and J is TRBJ2-2; no clear D. Germline V lookup: CDR1 KGHSH, CDR2 LQKENI. The CDR3 loop spans 15 amino acids. Between the trimmed V and J ends, which lost 3 bases and 2 bases, there was a span of 10 bases. The CDR3 DNA follows: TGTGCCAGCTCACCGGTCGGGTCCAACACCGGGGAGCTGTTTTTT. Its translation: CASSPVGSNTGELFF.

V and J are TRBV7-8 and TRBJ1-1; 7 positions match TRBD1. V was clipped by 3 bases and J by 1 base; unmatched bases: 8. This CDR3 is 16 amino acids long. Per germline, CDR1 SGHVS and CDR2 FQNEAQ. The CDR3 nucleotides are TGTGCCAGCAGCTTTCAGGGGGTGGCACCGAACACTGAAGCTTTCTTT. As protein: CASSFQGVAPNTEAFF.

The J gene is TRBJ2-6, the V gene TRBV5-6; D is unresolved. Deletions cut 2 bases from V and 0 bases from J, with 6 bases between. Looked up from germline, CDR1 is SGHDT and CDR2 is YYEEEE. The CDR3 totals 15 residues. The CDR3 region is CASSFQPSGANVLTF. The DNA for the CDR3 is TGTGCCAGCAGCTTCCAGCCCTCTGGGGCCAACGTCCTGACTTTC.

This chain uses TRBV15 with TRBJ2-1, with D perhaps given as TRBD1 or TRBD2 (5 bases each). Trimming left V 1 base short and J 10 bases short, with 8 bases between. This CDR3 is 12 amino acids long. Germline CDR1 reads LNHNV; CDR2 reads YYDKDF (reference sequence). CDR3 sequence reads: CATSRAGTEQFF. In DNA, the CDR3 is TGTGCCACCAGCAGAGCGGGGACGGAGCAGTTCTTC.

CDR3 region: CAWSVATSGLRGDTQYF. In DNA, the CDR3 is TGTGCCTGGAGTGTAGCCACTAGCGGATTGCGAGGAGATACGCAGTATTTT. The V call is TRBV30, the J call TRBJ2-3, with 8 bases matching TRBD2. This CDR3 has 17 residues. V dropped 0 bases and J dropped 5; count of bases not matched to a gene: 13. Germline CDR1 is GTSNPN and CDR2 is SVGIG (reference sequence).

The V gene is TRBV11-2, the J gene TRBJ2-1, with TRBD2 identical over 12 bases. CDR3 length equals 15 residues. V was clipped by 2 bases and J by 10 bases; unmatched bases: 6. Per the germline V gene, CDR1 is SGHAT and CDR2 is FQNNGV. DNA of the CDR3: TGTGCCAGCAGCTTAACAACTAGCGGGAGGTCAGAGCAGTTCTTC. Translated, it gives CASSLTTSGRSEQFF.

In this sample, this clone turned up many times. The chain couples TRBV5-4 to TRBJ2-3; D is unresolved. CDR1 and CDR2 (germline): SGHNT, YYREEE (reference sequence). The CDR3 has 14 amino acids. Trimming shortened V by 0 bases and J by 6 bases, and 11 bases separated the two germline ends. The CDR3: CASSLEVAGDTQYF. In DNA, the CDR3 is TGTGCCAGCAGCTTGGAGGTAGCCGGGGATACGCAGTATTTT.

V and J are TRBV28 and TRBJ1-5; D unresolved. CDR3 length: 13 amino acids. Germline V gene lookup returns CDR1 MDHEN and CDR2 SYDVKM. Trimming pared 6 bases from V and 3 bases from J, leaving 9 bases between. CDR3 loop: CASRRRNNQPQHF. CDR3 in DNA: TGTGCCAGCAGAAGACGGAACAATCAGCCCCAGCATTTT.